These 20 T cell receptor beta chains were all obtained from the same sample, sequenced in a study of T-cell reconstitution after alpha-beta-depleted transplantation in children. During its preparation, the TCRbeta library received unique molecular identifiers. TCRdb recomputed calls from the PCR reads with MiXCR, one row per CDR3 protein. This sample carries 500,000 to 600,000 distinct CDR3 sequences, 32% of them seen once, and the ten largest clones take around 2.3%. The source was PBMCs from the stem cell graft donor, collected from the stem cell graft. Receptor source: a human donor who donated a stem cell graft to a child with aplastic anemia.

The table lists this clonotype with a few counts. The V gene is TRBV29-1, the J gene TRBJ1-1; tentative D call: TRBD1 (5 bases). Germline loops: CDR1 SQVTM, CDR2 ANQGSEA. CDR3 length: 13 amino acids. Trimming removed 3 bases from V and 5 bases from J, with 13 bases in between. The CDR3 here is CSVDTGGRTEAFF. As DNA, the CDR3 is TGCAGCGTTGATACGGGGGGGAGGACTGAAGCTTTCTTT.

This chain connects TRBV7-6 to TRBJ2-7; D call uncertain. CDR1 and CDR2 from the germline V gene are SGHVS and FNYEAQ. The CDR3 totals 15 residues. V lost 5 bases to trimming and J lost 0 bases, with 14 bases between them. CDR3 sequence reads: CASSPRSVSSYEQYF. CDR3 bases: TGTGCCAGCAGCCCAAGGTCCGTTAGCTCCTACGAGCAGTACTTC.

The chain is built from TRBV6-2 or TRBV6-3 and TRBJ1-1; D is undetermined. Trimming stripped 2 bases from V and 7 bases from J, with 5 bases between. Germline lookup yields CDR1 MNHEY and CDR2 SVGEGT. This CDR3 has 11 residues. CDR3 sequence: CASSYTHEAFF. The CDR3 DNA sequence: TGTGCCAGCAGTTACACCCATGAAGCTTTCTTT.

The chain links TRBV12-3 or TRBV12-4 to TRBJ2-7, with D uncertain. CDR3 length: 12 amino acids. V shed 5 bases and J shed 6 bases, with 11 bases lying between them. The CDR3 region has the DNA TGTGCCAGCAGTCCTACTCCAGGCGAGCAGTACGTC. Protein: CASSPTPGEQYV.

This clonotype was detected only a few times. V usage is TRBV20-1 and J usage is TRBJ2-7; D may be TRBD2 (6 bases). Between the trimmed V and J ends, which lost 6 bases and 0 bases, there was a span of 21 bases. This CDR3 comprises 16 residues. Looked up from germline, CDR1 is DFQATT and CDR2 is SNEGSKA (reference sequence). CDR3 residues: CSALPVAGSSSYEQYF. CDR3 coding DNA: TGCAGTGCCCTCCCGGTGGCGGGATCGAGCTCCTACGAGCAGTACTTC.

This rearrangement joins TRBV7-2 to TRBJ2-3; D remains ambiguous. CDR1 is SGHTA and CDR2 is FQGNSA in the germline V gene. There are 13 residues in the CDR3. Trimming removed 6 bases at V and 0 bases at J, with 7 bases between. The DNA for the CDR3 is TGTGCCAGCAGTCGGATGAGCACAGATACGCAGTATTTT. It codes for CASSRMSTDTQYF.

This clonotype was counted a few times. The chain has TRBV5-1 and TRBJ2-3, with 8 bases lining up with TRBD2. This CDR3 has 14 amino acids. V lost 4 bases, J lost 6 bases, and 7 bases stayed unmatched. Germline V gene lookup returns CDR1 SGHRS and CDR2 YFSETQ. As DNA, the CDR3 is TGCGCCAGCAGCCCGGGAGGGCCTCAGGATACGCAGTATTTT. Translated: CASSPGGPQDTQYF.

CDR3 in amino acids: CASSGGDRGYNEQFF. The CDR3, as DNA: TGTGCCAGCAGCGGGGGGGACAGGGGTTACAATGAGCAGTTCTTC. The chain employs TRBV5-5 and TRBJ2-1; 10 nucleotides agree with TRBD1. This CDR3 comprises 15 residues. From germline, CDR1 is SGHKS and CDR2 YYEKEE (reference sequence). The V segment lost 4 bases and the J segment 4 bases; nucleotides outside the gene matches: 5. The whole variable domain, filled in from reference TRBV5-5 and TRBJ2-1, reads DAGVTQSPTHLIKTRGQQVTLRCSPISGHKSVSWYQQVLGQGPQFIFQYYEKEERGRGNFPDRFSARQFPNYSSELNVNALLLGDSALYLCASSGGDRGYNEQFFGPGTRLTVL.

The sample holds a few counts of this clonotype. The genes are TRBV14 and TRBJ1-6, with D possibly matching TRBD1 (5 bases). The CDR3 totals 14 residues. V dropped 1 base and J dropped 11 bases, with 12 bases sitting between them. From germline, CDR1 is SGHDN and CDR2 FVKESK. The chain's CDR3 is CASSQAHRRTPLHF. CDR3 in DNA: TGTGCCAGCAGCCAAGCTCACAGGAGGACACCCCTCCACTTT.

V usage is TRBV29-1 and J usage is TRBJ1-3; 7 bases map to TRBD1. Looked up from germline, CDR1 is SQVTM and CDR2 is ANQGSEA. After removal of 6 bases from V and 1 base from J, the junction contained 3 bases not matched to a gene. This CDR3 has 13 residues. CDR3 amino acids: CSVRQGSGNTIYF. Here the CDR3 DNA reads TGCAGCGTCCGACAGGGTTCTGGAAACACCATATATTTT.

This clonotype was picked up many times. The chain links TRBV20-1 to TRBJ2-3; D is undetermined. V gave up 6 bases and J gave up 2 bases, with 3 bases separating them. This CDR3 is 10 amino acids long. CDR1 is DFQATT and CDR2 is SNEGSKA in the germline V gene (reference sequence). The CDR3 reads CSAATDTQYF. In DNA form, the CDR3 reads TGCAGTGCCGCCACAGATACGCAGTATTTT.

This clonotype was observed a handful of times. V and J are TRBV5-1 and TRBJ1-1; D not resolved. This CDR3 has 20 amino acids. From germline, CDR1 is SGHRS and CDR2 YFSETQ. V was trimmed by 1 base and J by 1 base, leaving 26 bases between them. In DNA, the CDR3 is TGCGCCAGCAGCTTGCGAGGTCCTGGTGAAATGGGTTCCCCGAACACTGAAGCTTTCTTT. It is translated as CASSLRGPGEMGSPNTEAFF.

The gene calls are TRBV11-3 and TRBJ2-1; D is unresolved. V lost 1 base to trimming and J lost 5 bases, with 6 bases between them. The CDR3 runs 13 residues. Germline V lookup: CDR1 SGHNT, CDR2 YENEEA. This CDR3 is CASSLVQDNEQFF. The CDR3 nucleotides read TGTGCCAGCAGCTTAGTGCAGGACAATGAGCAGTTCTTC.

A few counts support this clonotype. The CDR3 sequence: CASSLAHRAGTKTDTQYF. The CDR3, as DNA: TGTGCCAGCAGCTTAGCGCACCGAGCCGGGACAAAAACAGATACGCAGTATTTT. This chain uses TRBV7-2 with TRBJ2-3; D possibly corresponds to TRBD1 (6 bases). The germline V and J ends were trimmed by 0 bases and 3 bases, with 19 bases remaining between them. Germline-derived CDR1 and CDR2 are SGHTA and FQGNSA. The length of the CDR3 is 18 residues.

This clonotype was detected a few times. The chain links TRBV20-1 to TRBJ2-3; D not resolved. Germline loops: CDR1 DFQATT, CDR2 SNEGSKA (reference sequence). V was shortened by 6 bases and J by 0 bases, with 10 bases between the two germline ends. The CDR3 runs to 13 residues. This CDR3 is CSAGPGSTDTQYF. The DNA for the CDR3 is TGCAGTGCAGGCCCCGGGAGCACAGATACGCAGTATTTT.

The rearrangement joins TRBV10-1 to TRBJ2-1; D may be TRBD1 (6 bases). Germline V lookup: CDR1 WNHNN, CDR2 SYGVQD (reference sequence). The CDR3 totals 14 residues. Trimming left V 2 bases short and J 3 bases short, with 8 bases between. The CDR3 spells CASSETGRYNEQFF. The CDR3 DNA follows: TGCGCCAGCAGTGAGACAGGGCGCTACAATGAGCAGTTCTTC.

The chain couples TRBV29-1 to TRBJ2-3, with TRBD1 matching 9 bases. V trimming: 4 bases; J trimming: 2 bases; junction bases outside the gene matches: 7. The CDR3 is 15 amino acids. Germline V gene data show CDR1 as SQVTM and CDR2 as ANQGSEA. The CDR3: CSVGDRGRFTDTQYF. CDR3 in DNA: TGCAGCGTTGGCGACAGGGGGAGATTCACAGATACGCAGTATTTT.

This clonotype was detected a few times. This chain connects TRBV20-1 to TRBJ1-1, with no clear D. Trimming removed 5 bases at V and 3 bases at J, with 13 bases between. Germline CDR1 is DFQATT and CDR2 is SNEGSKA (reference sequence). This CDR3 spans 13 amino acids. The CDR3 sequence is CSAGPGWDTEAFF. For the CDR3, the DNA is TGCAGTGCTGGGCCCGGCTGGGACACTGAAGCTTTCTTT.

The chain couples TRBV6-5 to TRBJ2-7; no reliable D call. Germline V gives CDR1 MNHEY, CDR2 SVGAGI. This CDR3 comprises 13 residues. Trimming removed 0 bases from V and 6 bases from J, with 9 bases in between. The CDR3 loop is CASSYSTSVEQYV. For the CDR3, the DNA is TGTGCCAGCAGTTACTCGACTTCCGTCGAGCAGTACGTC.

This clonotype was detected a few times. This chain uses TRBV29-1 with TRBJ2-5, with TRBD2 matching over 13 bases. The CDR3 spans 15 residues. Germline values: CDR1 SQVTM, CDR2 ANQGSEA. With V trimmed by 4 bases and J by 2 bases, 4 bases remained unmatched. The CDR3 spells CSVVLAGGYQETQYF. CDR3 sequence (DNA): TGCAGCGTTGTACTAGCGGGAGGGTATCAAGAGACCCAGTACTTC.